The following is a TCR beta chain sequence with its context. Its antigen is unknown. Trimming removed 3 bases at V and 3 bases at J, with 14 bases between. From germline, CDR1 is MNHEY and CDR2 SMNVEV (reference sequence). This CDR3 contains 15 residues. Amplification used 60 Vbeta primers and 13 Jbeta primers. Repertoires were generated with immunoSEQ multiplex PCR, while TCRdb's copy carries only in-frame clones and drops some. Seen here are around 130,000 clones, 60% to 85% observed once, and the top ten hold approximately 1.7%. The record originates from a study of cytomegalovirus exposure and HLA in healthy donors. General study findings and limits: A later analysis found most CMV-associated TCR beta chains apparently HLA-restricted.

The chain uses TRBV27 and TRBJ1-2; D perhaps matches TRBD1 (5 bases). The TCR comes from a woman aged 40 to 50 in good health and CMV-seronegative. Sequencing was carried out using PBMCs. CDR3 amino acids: CASSLSAGGYYGYTF. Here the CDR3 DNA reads TGTGCCAGCAGTTTGTCCGCGGGGGGGTACTATGGCTACACCTTC.